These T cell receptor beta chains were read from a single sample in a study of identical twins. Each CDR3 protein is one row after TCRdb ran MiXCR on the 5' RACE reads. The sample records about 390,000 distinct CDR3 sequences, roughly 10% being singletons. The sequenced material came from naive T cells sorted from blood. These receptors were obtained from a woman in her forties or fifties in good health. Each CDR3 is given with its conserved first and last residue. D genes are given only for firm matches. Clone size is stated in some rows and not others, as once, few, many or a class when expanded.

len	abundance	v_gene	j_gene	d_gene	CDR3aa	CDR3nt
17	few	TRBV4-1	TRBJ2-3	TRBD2	CASSRGTSGTSTDTQYF	TGCGCCAGCAGCCGGGGGACTAGCGGCACCAGCACAGATACGCAGTATTTT
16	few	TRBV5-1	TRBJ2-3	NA	CASSLRAELGTDTQYF	TGCGCCAGCAGCTTGAGGGCAGAGCTGGGCACAGATACGCAGTATTTT
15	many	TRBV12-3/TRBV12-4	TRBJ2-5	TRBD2	CASIPGLAGDETQYF	TGTGCCAGCATCCCCGGGCTAGCGGGCGATGAGACCCAGTACTTC
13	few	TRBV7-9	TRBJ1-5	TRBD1	CASSGQGDQPQHF	TGTGCCAGCAGTGGACAGGGAGATCAGCCCCAGCATTTT
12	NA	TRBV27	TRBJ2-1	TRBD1	CASQRGGVEQFF	TGTGCCAGCCAACGAGGGGGCGTCGAGCAGTTCTTC
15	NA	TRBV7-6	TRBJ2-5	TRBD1	CASSPGQGVWETQYF	TGTGCCAGCAGCCCCGGACAGGGGGTGTGGGAGACCCAGTACTTC
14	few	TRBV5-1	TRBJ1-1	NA	CASSLDPMNTEAFF	TGCGCCAGCAGCTTGGATCCCATGAACACTGAAGCTTTCTTT
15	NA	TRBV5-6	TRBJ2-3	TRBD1	CASSLGRGTEDTQYF	TGTGCCAGCAGCTTGGGCAGGGGGACCGAGGATACGCAGTATTTT
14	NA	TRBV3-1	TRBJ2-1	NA	CASSPPSAGNEQFF	TGTGCCAGCAGCCCCCCTAGCGCGGGAAATGAGCAGTTCTTC
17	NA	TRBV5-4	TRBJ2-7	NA	CASSTGSSPALLYEQYF	TGTGCCAGCAGCACGGGGAGTAGTCCCGCCCTCCTCTACGAGCAGTACTTC
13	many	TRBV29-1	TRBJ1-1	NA	CSVGQSMNTEAFF	TGCAGCGTTGGCCAGAGTATGAACACTGAAGCTTTCTTT
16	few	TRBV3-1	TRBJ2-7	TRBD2	CASSQGPSGWSYEQYF	TGTGCCAGCAGCCAAGGCCCTAGCGGTTGGTCCTACGAGCAGTACTTC
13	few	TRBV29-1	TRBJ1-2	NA	CSVSFQGFYGYTF	TGCAGCGTTTCATTCCAGGGTTTTTATGGCTACACCTTC
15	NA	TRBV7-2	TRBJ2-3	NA	CASSLGGVYTDTQYF	TGTGCCAGCAGCTTAGGCGGGGTTTACACAGATACGCAGTATTTT
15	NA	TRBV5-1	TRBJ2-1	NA	CASSPRDSVTNEQFF	TGCGCCAGCAGCCCCCGGGACTCCGTCACCAATGAGCAGTTCTTC
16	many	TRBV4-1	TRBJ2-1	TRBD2	CASSQGTSGLGNEQFF	TGCGCCAGCAGCCAAGGTACTAGCGGGCTTGGCAATGAGCAGTTCTTC
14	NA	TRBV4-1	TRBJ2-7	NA	CASSEYYLTVEQYF	TGCGCCAGCAGCGAGTACTATCTTACGGTGGAGCAGTACTTC
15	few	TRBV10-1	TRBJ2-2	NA	CASRVKGSSTGELFF	TGCGCCAGCAGGGTGAAAGGGTCGAGCACCGGGGAGCTGTTTTTT
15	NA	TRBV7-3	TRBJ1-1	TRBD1	CASSSLGQGRGQAFF	TGTGCCAGCAGCTCCCTGGGACAGGGGAGGGGTCAAGCTTTCTTT
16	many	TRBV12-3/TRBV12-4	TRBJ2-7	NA	CASTLRSARGAYEQYF	TGTGCCAGCACCCTAAGAAGCGCTCGAGGGGCCTACGAGCAGTACTTC
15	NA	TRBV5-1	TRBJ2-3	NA	CASSLGRGNTDTQYF	TGCGCCAGCAGCTTGGGTAGGGGGAACACAGATACGCAGTATTTT
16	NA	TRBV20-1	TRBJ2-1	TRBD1	CSANEVGQSSYNEQFF	TGCAGTGCTAACGAAGTGGGACAGAGCTCCTACAATGAGCAGTTCTTC
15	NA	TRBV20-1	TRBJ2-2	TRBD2	CSAKLAGLNTGELFF	TGCAGTGCTAAGCTAGCGGGACTGAACACCGGGGAGCTGTTTTTT
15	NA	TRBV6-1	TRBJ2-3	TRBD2	CASRGGASGRTTQYF	TGTGCCAGCAGGGGGGGGGCTAGCGGGAGAACTACGCAGTATTTT
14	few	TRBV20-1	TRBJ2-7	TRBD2	CSGRASGREYEQYF	TGCAGTGGGAGGGCTAGCGGGAGGGAGTACGAGCAGTACTTC
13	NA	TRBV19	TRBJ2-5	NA	CASSNLGQETQYF	TGTGCCAGTAGTAATCTGGGGCAAGAGACCCAGTACTTC
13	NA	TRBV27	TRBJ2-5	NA	CASSFQGVETQYF	TGTGCCAGCAGTTTTCAGGGCGTGGAGACCCAGTACTTC
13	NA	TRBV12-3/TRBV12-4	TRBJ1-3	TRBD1	CASRIRQGHTIYF	TGTGCCAGCAGGATCCGACAGGGCCACACCATATATTTT
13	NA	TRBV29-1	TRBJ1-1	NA	CSVEGSGGYEAFF	TGCAGCGTTGAAGGTAGTGGCGGCTATGAAGCTTTCTTT
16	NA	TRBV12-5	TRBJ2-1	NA	CASGPSGTMTYNEQFF	TGTGCTAGTGGTCCCTCCGGGACAATGACCTACAATGAGCAGTTCTTC
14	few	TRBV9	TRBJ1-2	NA	CASRKQLNNYGYTF	TGTGCCAGCAGGAAACAATTGAATAACTATGGCTACACCTTC
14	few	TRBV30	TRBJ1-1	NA	CAWTPKSGNTEAFF	TGTGCCTGGACGCCCAAGTCAGGGAACACTGAAGCTTTCTTT
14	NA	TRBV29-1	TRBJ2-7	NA	CSAVAAGSSYEQYF	TGCAGCGCCGTGGCCGCGGGGTCGTCCTACGAGCAGTACTTC
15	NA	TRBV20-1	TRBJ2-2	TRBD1	CSARDPGQGTGELFF	TGCAGTGCTAGAGATCCAGGACAGGGCACCGGGGAGCTGTTTTTT
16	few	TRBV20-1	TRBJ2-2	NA	CSARDRDSENTGELFF	TGCAGTGCTAGAGATAGAGACTCCGAGAACACCGGGGAGCTGTTTTTT
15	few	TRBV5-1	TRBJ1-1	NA	CASSAPGRMNTEAFF	TGCGCCAGCAGCGCACCGGGACGAATGAACACTGAAGCTTTCTTT
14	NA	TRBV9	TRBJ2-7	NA	CASTPASSSYEQYF	TGTGCCAGCACCCCAGCGTCCAGCTCCTACGAGCAGTACTTC
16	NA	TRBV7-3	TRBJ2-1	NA	CASSQTQSSSYNEQFF	TGTGCCAGCAGCCAGACGCAGTCAAGCTCCTACAATGAGCAGTTCTTC
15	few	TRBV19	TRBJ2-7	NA	CASSIAAQGNGEQYF	TGTGCCAGTAGTATAGCGGCCCAAGGAAACGGCGAGCAGTACTTC
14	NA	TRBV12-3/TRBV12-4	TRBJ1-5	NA	CASSFSGLDQPQHF	TGTGCCAGCAGTTTCTCTGGACTGGATCAGCCCCAGCATTTT
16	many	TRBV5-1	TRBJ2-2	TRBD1	CASSLRQGGYTGELFF	TGCGCCAGCAGCTTAAGACAGGGGGGCTACACCGGGGAGCTGTTTTTT
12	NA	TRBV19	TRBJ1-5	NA	CASRESNQPQHF	TGTGCCAGTAGAGAGAGCAATCAGCCCCAGCATTTT
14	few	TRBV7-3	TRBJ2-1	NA	CASSSSPSGRVQFF	TGTGCCAGCAGCTCATCTCCCTCAGGGCGCGTGCAGTTCTTC
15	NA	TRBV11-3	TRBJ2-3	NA	CASSKRGTAVDTQYF	TGTGCCAGCAGCAAAAGGGGGACGGCGGTGGATACGCAGTATTTT
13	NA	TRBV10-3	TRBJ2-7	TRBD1	CANGGQGINEQYF	TGTGCCAACGGGGGACAGGGGATAAACGAGCAGTACTTC
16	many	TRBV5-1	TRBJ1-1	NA	CASSLPSRGRDTEAFF	TGCGCCAGCAGCTTGCCCTCCCGGGGAAGGGACACTGAAGCTTTCTTT
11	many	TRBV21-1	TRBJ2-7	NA	CAPPPPYEQYF	TGTGCCCCCCCCCCTCCCTACGAGCAGTACTTC
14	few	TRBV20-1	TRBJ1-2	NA	CSASIPGQDPGYTF	TGCAGTGCTAGTATACCGGGACAAGACCCTGGCTACACCTTC
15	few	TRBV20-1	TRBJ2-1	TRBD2	CSATHTSGSGNEQFF	TGCAGTGCTACTCACACTAGCGGGAGTGGCAATGAGCAGTTCTTC
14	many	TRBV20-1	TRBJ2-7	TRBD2	CSATITSGRYEQYF	TGCAGTGCTACCATCACTAGCGGGAGGTACGAGCAGTACTTC
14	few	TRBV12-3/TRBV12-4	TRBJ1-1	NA	CASRGTLMNTEAFF	TGTGCCAGCAGGGGCACATTAATGAACACTGAAGCTTTCTTT
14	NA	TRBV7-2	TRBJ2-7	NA	CASNAGTFSYEQYF	TGTGCCAGCAACGCCGGGACCTTCTCCTACGAGCAGTACTTC